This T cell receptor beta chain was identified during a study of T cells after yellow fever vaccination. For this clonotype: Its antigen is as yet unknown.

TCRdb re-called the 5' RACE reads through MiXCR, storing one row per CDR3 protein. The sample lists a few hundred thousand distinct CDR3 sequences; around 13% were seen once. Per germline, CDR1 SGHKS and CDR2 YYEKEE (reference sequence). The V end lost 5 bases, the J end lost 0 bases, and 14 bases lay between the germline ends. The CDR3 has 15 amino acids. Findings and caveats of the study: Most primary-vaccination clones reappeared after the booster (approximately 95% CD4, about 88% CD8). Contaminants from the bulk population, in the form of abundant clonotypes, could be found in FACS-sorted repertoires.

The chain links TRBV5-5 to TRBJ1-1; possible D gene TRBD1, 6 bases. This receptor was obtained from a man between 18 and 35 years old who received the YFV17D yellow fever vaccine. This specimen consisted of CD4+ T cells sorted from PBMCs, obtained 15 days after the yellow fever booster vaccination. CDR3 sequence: CASRRGTLMNTEAFF. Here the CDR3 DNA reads TGTGCCAGCAGGAGGGGGACTCTTATGAACACTGAAGCTTTCTTT.